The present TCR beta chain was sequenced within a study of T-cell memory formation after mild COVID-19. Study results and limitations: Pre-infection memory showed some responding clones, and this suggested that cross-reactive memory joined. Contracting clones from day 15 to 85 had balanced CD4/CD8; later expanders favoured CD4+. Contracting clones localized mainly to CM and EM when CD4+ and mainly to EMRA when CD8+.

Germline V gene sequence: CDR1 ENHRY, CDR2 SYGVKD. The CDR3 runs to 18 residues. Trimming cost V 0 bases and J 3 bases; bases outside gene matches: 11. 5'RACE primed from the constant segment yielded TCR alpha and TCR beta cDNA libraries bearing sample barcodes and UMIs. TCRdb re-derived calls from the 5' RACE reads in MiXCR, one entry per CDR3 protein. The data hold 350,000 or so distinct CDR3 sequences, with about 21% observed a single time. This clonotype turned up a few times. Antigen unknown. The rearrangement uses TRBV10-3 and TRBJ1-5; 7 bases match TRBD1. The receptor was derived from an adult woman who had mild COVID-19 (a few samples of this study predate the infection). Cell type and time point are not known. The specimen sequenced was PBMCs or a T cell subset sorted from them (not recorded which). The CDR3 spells CAISESLVSTGLNQPQHF. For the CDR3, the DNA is TGTGCCATCAGTGAGTCCCTAGTTTCGACAGGGCTCAATCAGCCCCAGCATTTT.